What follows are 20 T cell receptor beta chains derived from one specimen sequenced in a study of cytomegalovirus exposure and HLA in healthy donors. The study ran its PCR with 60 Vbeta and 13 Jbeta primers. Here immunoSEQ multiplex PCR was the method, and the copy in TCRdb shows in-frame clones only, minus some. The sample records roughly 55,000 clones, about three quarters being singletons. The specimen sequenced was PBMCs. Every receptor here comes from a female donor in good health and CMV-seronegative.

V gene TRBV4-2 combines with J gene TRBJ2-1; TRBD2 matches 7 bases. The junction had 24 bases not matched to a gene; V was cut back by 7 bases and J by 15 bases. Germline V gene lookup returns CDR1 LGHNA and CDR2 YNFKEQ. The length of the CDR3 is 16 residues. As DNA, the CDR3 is TGTGCCAGCACCCCAAGTATCGGCGGGAGTCCCGACCTCGGGTTCTTC. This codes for CASTPSIGGSPDLGFF.

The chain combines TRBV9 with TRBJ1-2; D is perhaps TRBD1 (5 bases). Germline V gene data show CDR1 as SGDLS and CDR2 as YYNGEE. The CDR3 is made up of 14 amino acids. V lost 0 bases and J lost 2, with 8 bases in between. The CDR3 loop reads CASSVGRTNYGYTF. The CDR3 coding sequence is TGTGCCAGCAGCGTAGGTCGGACAAACTATGGCTACACCTTC. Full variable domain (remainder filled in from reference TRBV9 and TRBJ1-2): DSGVTQTPKHLITATGQRVTLRCSPRSGDLSVYWYQQSLDQGLQFLIQYYNGEERAKGNILERFSAQQFPDLHSELNLSSLELGDSALYFCASSVGRTNYGYTFGSGTRLTVV.

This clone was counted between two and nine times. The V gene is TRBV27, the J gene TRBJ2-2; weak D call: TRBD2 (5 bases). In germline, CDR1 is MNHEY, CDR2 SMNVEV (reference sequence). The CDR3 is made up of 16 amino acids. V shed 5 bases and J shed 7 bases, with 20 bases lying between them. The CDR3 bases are TGTGCCAGCAGTGGACTGCCGAAGGGCCGCCACGGGGAGCTGTTTTTT. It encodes CASSGLPKGRHGELFF.

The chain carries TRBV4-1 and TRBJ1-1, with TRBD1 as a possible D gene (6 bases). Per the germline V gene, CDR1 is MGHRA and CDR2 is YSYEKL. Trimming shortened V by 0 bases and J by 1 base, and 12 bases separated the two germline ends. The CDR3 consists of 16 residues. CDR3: CASSQDRGGPNTEAFF. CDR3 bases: TGCGCCAGCAGCCAAGATCGGGGGGGCCCGAACACTGAAGCTTTCTTT.

CDR3 in amino acids: CASTPAAGVAETQYF. For the CDR3, the DNA is TGTGCCAGCACCCCAGCCGCAGGGGTGGCAGAGACCCAGTACTTC. This chain connects TRBV27 to TRBJ2-5, with D maybe TRBD1 (6 bases). The CDR3 consists of 15 residues. Trimming shortened V by 7 bases and J by 4 bases, and 19 bases separated the two germline ends. Germline V gene sequence: CDR1 MNHEY, CDR2 SMNVEV (reference sequence).

Here the CDR3 DNA reads TGTGCCAGCAATGACGGAGCGGGGGGCCCCTACGAGCAGTACTTC. Residues: CASNDGAGGPYEQYF. The chain is built from TRBV2 and TRBJ2-7; 9 bases are a match to TRBD2. The CDR3 has 15 amino acids. The germline CDR1 and CDR2 sequences are SNHLY and FYNNEI. Germline trimming cut 7 bases from V and 2 bases from J; bases unmatched to any gene: 9.

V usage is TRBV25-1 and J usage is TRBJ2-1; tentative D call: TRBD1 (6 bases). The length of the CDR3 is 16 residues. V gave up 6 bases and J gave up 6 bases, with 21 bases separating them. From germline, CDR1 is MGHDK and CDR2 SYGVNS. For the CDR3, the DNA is TGTGCCAGCAGCCATGTAGACAGGCCCTCAGGCAATGAGCAGTTCTTC. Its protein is CASSHVDRPSGNEQFF.

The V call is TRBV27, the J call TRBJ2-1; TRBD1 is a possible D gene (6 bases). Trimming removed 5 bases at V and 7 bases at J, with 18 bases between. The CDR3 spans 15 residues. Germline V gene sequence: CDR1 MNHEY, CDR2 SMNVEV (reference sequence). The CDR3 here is CASSPFVGAKNEQFF. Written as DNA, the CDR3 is TGTGCCAGCAGTCCGTTTGTGGGGGCGAAGAATGAGCAGTTCTTC.

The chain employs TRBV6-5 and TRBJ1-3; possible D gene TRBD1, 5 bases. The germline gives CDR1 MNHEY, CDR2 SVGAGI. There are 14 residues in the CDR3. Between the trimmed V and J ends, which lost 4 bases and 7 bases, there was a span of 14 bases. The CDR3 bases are TGTGCCAGCAGTTTGTTAGCCGGGGGTAACACCATATATTTT. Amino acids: CASSLLAGGNTIYF.

Written as DNA, the CDR3 is TGTGCCAGCAGCGGACTAGCGGGAGTTGGGTCCTACGAGCAGTACTTC. It translates to CASSGLAGVGSYEQYF. This chain links TRBV6-7 with TRBJ2-5, with TRBD2 identical over 13 bases. The J call may be wrong; the DNA end is better matched by TRBJ2-7. TRBV6-7 is treated as an ORF (open reading frame) with a function not yet certain. The CDR3 contains 16 residues.

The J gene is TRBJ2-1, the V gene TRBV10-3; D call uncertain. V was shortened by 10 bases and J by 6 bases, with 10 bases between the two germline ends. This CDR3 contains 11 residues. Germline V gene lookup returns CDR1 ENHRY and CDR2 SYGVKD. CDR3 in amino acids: CATLGSNEQFF. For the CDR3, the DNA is TGTGCCACCCTGGGCAGCAATGAGCAGTTCTTC.

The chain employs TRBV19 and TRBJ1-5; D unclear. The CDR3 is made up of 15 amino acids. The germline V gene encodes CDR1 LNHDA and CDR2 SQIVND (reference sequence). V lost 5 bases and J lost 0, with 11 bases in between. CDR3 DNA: TGTGCCAGTAGTCCCGCGGTCCCTAGCAATCAGCCCCAGCATTTT. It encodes CASSPAVPSNQPQHF.

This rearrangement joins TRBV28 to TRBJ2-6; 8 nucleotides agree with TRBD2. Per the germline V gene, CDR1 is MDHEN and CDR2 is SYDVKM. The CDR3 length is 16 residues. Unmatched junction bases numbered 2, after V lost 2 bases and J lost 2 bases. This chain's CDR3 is CASSLSGGAGANVLTF. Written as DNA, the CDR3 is TGTGCCAGCAGTTTAAGCGGGGGAGCTGGGGCCAACGTCCTGACTTTC.

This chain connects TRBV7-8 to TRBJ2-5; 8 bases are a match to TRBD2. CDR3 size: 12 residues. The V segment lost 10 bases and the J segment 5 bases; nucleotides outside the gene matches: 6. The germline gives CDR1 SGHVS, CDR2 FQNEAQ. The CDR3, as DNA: TGTGCCACCCGGCGGGGGGATGAGACCCAGTACTTC. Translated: CATRRGDETQYF.

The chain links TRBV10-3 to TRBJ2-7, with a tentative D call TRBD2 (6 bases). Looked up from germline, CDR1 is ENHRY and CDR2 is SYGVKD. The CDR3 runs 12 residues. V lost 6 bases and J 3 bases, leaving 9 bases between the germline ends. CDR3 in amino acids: CAISDGGYEQYF. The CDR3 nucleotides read TGTGCCATCAGCGACGGGGGCTACGAGCAGTACTTC.

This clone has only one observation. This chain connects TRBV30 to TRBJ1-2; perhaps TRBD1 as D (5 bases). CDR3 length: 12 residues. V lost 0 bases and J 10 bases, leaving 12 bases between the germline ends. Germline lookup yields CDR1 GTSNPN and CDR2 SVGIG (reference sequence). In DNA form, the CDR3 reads TGTGCCTGGAGTGTATCAGGGTGGGACTACACCTTC. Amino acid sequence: CAWSVSGWDYTF.

CDR3 amino acids: CASSYTRQGRDEKLFF. CDR3 sequence (DNA): TGTGCCAGCAGCTATACGAGACAGGGGAGGGATGAAAAACTGTTTTTT. The genes are TRBV7-9 and TRBJ1-4; 8 bases match TRBD1. V shed 4 bases, J shed 6 bases, and the junction held 10 bases outside the gene matches. This CDR3 is 16 amino acids long. CDR1 and CDR2 from the germline V gene are SEHNR and FQNEAQ (reference sequence). The entire variable domain, with the rest obtained from reference TRBV7-9 and TRBJ1-4, is as follows: DTGVSQNPRHKITKRGQNVTFRCDPISEHNRLYWYRQTLGQGPEFLTYFQNEAQLEKSRLLSDRFSAERPKGSFSTLEIQRTEQGDSAMYLCASSYTRQGRDEKLFFGSGTQLSVL.

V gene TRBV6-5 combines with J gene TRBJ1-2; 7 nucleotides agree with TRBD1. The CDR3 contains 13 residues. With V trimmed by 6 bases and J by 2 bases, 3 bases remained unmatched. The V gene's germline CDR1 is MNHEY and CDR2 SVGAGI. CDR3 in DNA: TGTGCCAGCAGCCTGACAGGGAACTATGGCTACACCTTC. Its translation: CASSLTGNYGYTF.

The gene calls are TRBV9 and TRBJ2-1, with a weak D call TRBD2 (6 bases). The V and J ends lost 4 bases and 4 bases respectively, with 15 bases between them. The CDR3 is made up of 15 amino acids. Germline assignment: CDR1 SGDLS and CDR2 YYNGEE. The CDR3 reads CASSPELAVYNEQFF. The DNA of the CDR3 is TGTGCCAGCAGCCCCGAACTAGCAGTTTACAATGAGCAGTTCTTC.

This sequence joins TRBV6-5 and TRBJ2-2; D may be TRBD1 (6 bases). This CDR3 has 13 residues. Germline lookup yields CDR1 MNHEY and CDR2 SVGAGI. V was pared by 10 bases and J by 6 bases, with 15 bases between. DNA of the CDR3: TGTGCCACCAATCAACAGGGCCCCGGGGAGCTGTTTTTT. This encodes CATNQQGPGELFF.